Described below is a single T cell receptor beta chain sequence and its context. Deletions cut 9 bases from V and 0 bases from J, with 18 bases between. The CDR3 totals 15 residues. This entry is derived from a study of blood T cell repertoires in COVID-19. Study in general: The origin of the acute and convalescent COVID-19 samples was the United States, Italy and Spain.

Repertoires were generated with immunoSEQ multiplex PCR, while TCRdb's copy carries only in-frame clones and drops some. The sample includes 140,000 to 150,000 clones, 87% of them seen just once. The cohort comprised adults aged about 18 to 100 years residing in 20 to 25 US areas. Clinical histories supplied by participants themselves formed the basis of cohort assignment. The sequenced sample consisted of PBMCs or T cells enriched from blood (not recorded which). This receptor was identified in a woman between 35 and 50 years old who had been exposed to COVID-19. The chain couples TRBV6-7 to TRBJ2-7, with TRBD1 as a possible D gene (6 bases). TRBV6-7 is reported as an ORF; its role is uncertain. The CDR3 bases are TGTGCCAGTCTGAACCGGGACATCAGCTCCTACGAGCAGTACTTC. This codes for CASLNRDISSYEQYF.